Described below is a single TCR beta chain sequence and its context. Its antigen is not yet known. Nothing much larger sits one base from this clone, and base qualities are not available. The data were obtained in a study of blood T cell repertoires in COVID-19 (dated by TCRdb to 2018 to 2021). Concerning the study at large: The collaborator samples originated in the United States, Italy and Spain and spanned the acute and convalescent phases of COVID-19. Where available, HLA class I and class II types were taken from metadata supplied by the sample provider and were not determined by assay-based typing. The repertoires were made available in a free public database intended to serve as a resource for research on the immune response to SARS-CoV-2. Sample metadata almost always included a de-identified subject ID, COVID-19 status, age in years and sex. The material from the prospective study consisted of cDNA or gDNA derived from T cells, B-cell-depleted T cells, or PBMCs. Deeply sampled blood TCRbeta repertoires from subjects exposed to, actively infected with, or recovered from COVID-19 were included in the dataset. The samples were drawn from two sources: the first 160 participants of the ongoing ImmuneRACE study, and 1,200 or so subjects contributed by 6 global collaborators. Results the study describes overall, beyond this receptor: The amount of clinical and demographic metadata varied by source and participant and was provided uncurated.

CDR1 is given as LNHNV and CDR2 as YYDKDF, both from the germline V gene (reference sequence). From its cysteine to its phenylalanine, the CDR3 spans 12 amino acids. CDR3 DNA only is kept here, 36 bases in frame from base 1. V loses 1 base of germline sequence and J loses 9 bases, and the interval between the two ends is 7 bases. Enrolling through a virtual design, the prospective study's participants ranged in age from about 18 to 89 years and lived across some 22 United States geographic areas. Cohort assignment in the prospective study relied on participant-reported clinical history from a screening survey and a study questionnaire. ImmuneRACE Cohort 3 recovered participants were defined by two consecutive negative NP/OP PCR tests, healthcare professional clearance, or symptom resolution. Each participant in the prospective study had whole blood, serum and a nasopharyngeal or oropharyngeal swab collected by mobile phlebotomists. Additional blood draws and questionnaires over an approximately two-month period could optionally be provided by prospective study participants. Before DNA extraction, blood samples from the prospective study were shipped at room temperature or frozen.

TCRbeta CDR3 regions were amplified from genomic DNA by means of the immunoSEQ Assay, a bias-controlled multiplex PCR. Turning to the authors' computational methods: The number of nucleated cells in each sample was estimated by amplification of reference gene primers within the assay. To quantify the absolute abundance of each unique TCRbeta CDR3 rearrangement, sequence reads were collapsed and filtered. For each sample, productive Simpson clonality was calculated by taking the square root of Simpson's diversity index across productive rearrangements. Not all clones reach the TCRdb copy of this immuneACCESS table, which keeps in-frame sequences only. Checked studies attribute under half of the gap to unresolved V genes and leave the rest unexplained. The DNA was the basis for D and trimming; V, J and clone size are from that table. In all, the sample holds roughly 400,000 clones, and less than 95% of those were seen once. The biggest ten clones account for under 0.7% of the sample.

Sequenced sample: PBMCs or T cells enriched from blood (not recorded which). Rearrangement joined TRBV15 to TRBJ2-1; TRBD1 is possibly the D segment (6 matching bases). This TCR was sampled from a man younger than 30 who had recovered from COVID-19. The CDR3 region: CATSRARGEQFF. In nucleotide form, the sequence is TGTGCCACCAGCAGAGCCAGGGGTGAGCAGTTCTTC.